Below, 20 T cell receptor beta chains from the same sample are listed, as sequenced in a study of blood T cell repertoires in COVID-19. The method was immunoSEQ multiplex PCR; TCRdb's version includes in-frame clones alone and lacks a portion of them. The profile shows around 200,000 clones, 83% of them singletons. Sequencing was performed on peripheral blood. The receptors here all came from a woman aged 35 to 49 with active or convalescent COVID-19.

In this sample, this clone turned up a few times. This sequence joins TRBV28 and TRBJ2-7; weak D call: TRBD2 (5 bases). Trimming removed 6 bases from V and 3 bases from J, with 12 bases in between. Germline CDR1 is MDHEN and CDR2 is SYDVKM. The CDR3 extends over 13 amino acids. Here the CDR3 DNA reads TGTGCCAGCAGGGGATATCGGGACTACGAGCAGTACTTC. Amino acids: CASRGYRDYEQYF.

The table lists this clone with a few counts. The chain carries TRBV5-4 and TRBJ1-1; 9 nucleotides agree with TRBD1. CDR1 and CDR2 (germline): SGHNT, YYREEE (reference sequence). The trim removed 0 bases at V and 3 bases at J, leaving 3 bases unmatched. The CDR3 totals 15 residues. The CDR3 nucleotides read TGTGCCAGCAGCTTGGTGTGGGACAGGGACACTGAAGCTTTCTTT. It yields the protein CASSLVWDRDTEAFF.

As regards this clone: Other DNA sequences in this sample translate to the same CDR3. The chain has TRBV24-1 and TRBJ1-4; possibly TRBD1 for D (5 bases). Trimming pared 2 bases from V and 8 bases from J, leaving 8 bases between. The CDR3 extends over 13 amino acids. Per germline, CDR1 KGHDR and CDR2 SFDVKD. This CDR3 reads CATSDYRGEKLFF. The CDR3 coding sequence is TGTGCCACCAGTGATTATAGGGGCGAAAAACTGTTTTTT.

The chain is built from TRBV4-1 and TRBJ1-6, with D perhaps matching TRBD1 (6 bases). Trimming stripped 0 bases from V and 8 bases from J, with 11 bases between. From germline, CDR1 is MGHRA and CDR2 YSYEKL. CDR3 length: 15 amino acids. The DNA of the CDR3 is TGCGCCAGCAGCCAAGAACTGGGGGCAGATTCACCCCTCCACTTT. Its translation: CASSQELGADSPLHF.

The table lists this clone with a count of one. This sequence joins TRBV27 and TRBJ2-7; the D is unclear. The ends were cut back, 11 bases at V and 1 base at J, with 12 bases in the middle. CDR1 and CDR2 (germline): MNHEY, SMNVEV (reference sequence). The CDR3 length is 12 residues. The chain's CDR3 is CAPTPISYEQYF. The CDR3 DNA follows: TGTGCCCCCACTCCCATATCCTACGAGCAGTACTTC.

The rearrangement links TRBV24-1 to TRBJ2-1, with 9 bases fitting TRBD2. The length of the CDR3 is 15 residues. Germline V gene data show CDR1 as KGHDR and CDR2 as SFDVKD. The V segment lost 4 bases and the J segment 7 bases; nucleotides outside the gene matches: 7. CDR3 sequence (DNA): TGTGCCACCAGTGAGCGAGCGGGGGGAAGGAATGAGCAGTTCTTC. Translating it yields CATSERAGGRNEQFF.

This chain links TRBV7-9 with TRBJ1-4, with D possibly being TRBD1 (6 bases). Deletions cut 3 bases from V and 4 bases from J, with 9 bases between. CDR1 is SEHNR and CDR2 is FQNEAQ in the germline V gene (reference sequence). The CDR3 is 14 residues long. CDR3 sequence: CASSFGQINEKLFF. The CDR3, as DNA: TGTGCCAGCAGCTTCGGACAGATTAATGAAAAACTGTTTTTT.

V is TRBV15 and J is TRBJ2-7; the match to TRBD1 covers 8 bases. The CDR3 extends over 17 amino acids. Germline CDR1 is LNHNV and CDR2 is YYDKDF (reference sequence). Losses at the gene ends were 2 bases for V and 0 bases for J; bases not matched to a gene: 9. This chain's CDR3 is CATSRNRDRPSSYEQYF. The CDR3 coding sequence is TGTGCCACCAGCAGAAACCGGGACAGGCCAAGCTCCTACGAGCAGTACTTC.

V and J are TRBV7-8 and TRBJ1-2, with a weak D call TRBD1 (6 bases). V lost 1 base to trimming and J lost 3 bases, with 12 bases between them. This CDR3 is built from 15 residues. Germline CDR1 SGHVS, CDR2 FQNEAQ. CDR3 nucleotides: TGTGCCAGCAGCTTAGGGATCAGGGGTTACTATGGCTACACCTTC. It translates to CASSLGIRGYYGYTF.

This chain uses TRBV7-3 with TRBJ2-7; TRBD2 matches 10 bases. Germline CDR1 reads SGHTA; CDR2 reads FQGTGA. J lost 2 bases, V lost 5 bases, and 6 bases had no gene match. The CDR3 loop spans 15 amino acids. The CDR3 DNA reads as TGTGCCAGCAGCCTAGGGACTAGCGTTACCTACGAGCAGTACTTC. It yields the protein CASSLGTSVTYEQYF.

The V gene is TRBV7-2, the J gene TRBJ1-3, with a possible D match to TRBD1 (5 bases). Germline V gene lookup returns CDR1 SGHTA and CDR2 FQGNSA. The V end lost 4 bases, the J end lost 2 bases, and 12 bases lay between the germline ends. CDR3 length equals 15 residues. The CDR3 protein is CASSSSGGAGNTIYF. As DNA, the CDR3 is TGTGCCAGCAGCTCGAGTGGAGGGGCTGGAAACACCATATATTTT. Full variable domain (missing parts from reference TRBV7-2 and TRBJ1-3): GAGVSQSPSNKVTEKGKDVELRCDPISGHTALYWYRQSLGQGLEFLIYFQGNSAPDKSGLPSDRFSAERTGGSVSTLTIQRTQQEDSAVYLCASSSSGGAGNTIYFGEGSWLTVV.

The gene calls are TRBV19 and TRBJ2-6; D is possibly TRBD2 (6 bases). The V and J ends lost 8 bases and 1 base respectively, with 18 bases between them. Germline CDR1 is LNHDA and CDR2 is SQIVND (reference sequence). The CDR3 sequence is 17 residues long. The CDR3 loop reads CASATGGLRSGANVLTF. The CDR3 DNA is TGTGCCAGTGCTACAGGAGGGTTGAGATCTGGGGCCAACGTCCTGACTTTC.

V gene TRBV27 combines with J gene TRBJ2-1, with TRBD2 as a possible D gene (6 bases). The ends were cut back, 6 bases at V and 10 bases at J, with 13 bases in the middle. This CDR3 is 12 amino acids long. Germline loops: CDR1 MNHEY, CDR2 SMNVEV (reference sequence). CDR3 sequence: CASSFRGREQFF. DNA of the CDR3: TGTGCCAGCAGCTTTCGGGGGAGGGAGCAGTTCTTC.

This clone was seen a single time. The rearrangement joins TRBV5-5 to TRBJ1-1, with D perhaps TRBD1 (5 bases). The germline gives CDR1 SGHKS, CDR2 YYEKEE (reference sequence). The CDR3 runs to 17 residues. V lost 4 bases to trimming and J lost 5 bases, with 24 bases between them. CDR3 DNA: TGTGCCAGCAGCCGCCGTGACGTGGGCGCGGGGGTGACTGAAGCTTTCTTT. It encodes CASSRRDVGAGVTEAFF.

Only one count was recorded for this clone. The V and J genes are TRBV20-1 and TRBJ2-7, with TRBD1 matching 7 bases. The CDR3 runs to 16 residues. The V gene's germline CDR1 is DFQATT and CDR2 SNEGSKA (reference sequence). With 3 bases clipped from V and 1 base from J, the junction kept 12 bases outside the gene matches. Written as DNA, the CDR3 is TGCAGTGCTAGTGATTTAACAGGGGTTGTATCCTACGAGCAGTACTTC. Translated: CSASDLTGVVSYEQYF.

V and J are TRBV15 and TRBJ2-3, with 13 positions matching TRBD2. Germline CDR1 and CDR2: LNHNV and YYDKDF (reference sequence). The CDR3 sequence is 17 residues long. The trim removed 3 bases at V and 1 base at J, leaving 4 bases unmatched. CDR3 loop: CATSSGGLAGGTDTQYF. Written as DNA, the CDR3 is TGTGCCACCAGCAGCGGAGGACTAGCGGGGGGCACAGATACGCAGTATTTT.

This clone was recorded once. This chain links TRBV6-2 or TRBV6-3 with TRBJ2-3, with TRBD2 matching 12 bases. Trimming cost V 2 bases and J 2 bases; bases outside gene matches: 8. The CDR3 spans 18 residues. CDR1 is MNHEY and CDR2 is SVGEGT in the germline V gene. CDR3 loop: CASSYATSGGALTDTQYF. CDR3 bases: TGTGCCAGCAGTTACGCGACTAGCGGGGGTGCACTCACAGATACGCAGTATTTT.

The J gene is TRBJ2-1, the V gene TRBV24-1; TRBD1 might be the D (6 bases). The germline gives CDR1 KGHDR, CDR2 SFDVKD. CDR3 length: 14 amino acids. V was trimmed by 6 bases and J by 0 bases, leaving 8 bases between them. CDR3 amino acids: CATSRGSSYNEQFF. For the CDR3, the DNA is TGTGCCACCAGTAGGGGGAGCTCCTACAATGAGCAGTTCTTC.

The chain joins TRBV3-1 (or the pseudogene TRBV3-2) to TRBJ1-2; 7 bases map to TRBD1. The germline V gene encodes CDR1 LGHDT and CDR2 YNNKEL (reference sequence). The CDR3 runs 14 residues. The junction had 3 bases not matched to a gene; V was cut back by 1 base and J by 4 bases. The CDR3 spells CASSQVYRGYGYTF. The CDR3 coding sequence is TGTGCCAGCAGCCAAGTGTACAGGGGCTATGGCTACACCTTC.

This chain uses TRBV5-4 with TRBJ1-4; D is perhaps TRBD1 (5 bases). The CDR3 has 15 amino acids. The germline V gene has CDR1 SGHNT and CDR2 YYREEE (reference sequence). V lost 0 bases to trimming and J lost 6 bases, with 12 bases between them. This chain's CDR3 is CASSLVGGADEKLFF. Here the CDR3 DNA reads TGTGCCAGCAGCTTGGTAGGTGGGGCGGATGAAAAACTGTTTTTT. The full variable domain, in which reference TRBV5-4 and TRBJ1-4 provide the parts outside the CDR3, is ETGVTQSPTHLIKTRGQQVTLRCSSQSGHNTVSWYQQALGQGPQFIFQYYREEENGRGNFPPRFSGLQFPNYSSELNVNALELDDSALYLCASSLVGGADEKLFFGSGTQLSVL.